This T cell receptor (beta chain) derives from a study of beta chain features in type 1 diabetes. This clone was seen a few times. The germline V gene encodes CDR1 SGDLS and CDR2 YYNGEE. There are 15 residues in the CDR3. The V gene end was trimmed by 3 bases and the J gene end by 4 bases; junction bases not matched to a gene: 4. Expressed TCRB transcripts were sequenced after all isolated RNA was converted to cDNA. Assay used: immunoSEQ multiplex PCR; TCRdb lists only in-frame clones, some missing. Of a few hundred thousand clones in the sample, about 15% were seen once. Sequenced material: naive CD4+ T cells from blood. The chain has TRBV9 and TRBJ2-1; TRBD2 matches 10 bases. This clonotype was sampled from a woman between 18 and 29 years old in good health. In DNA, the CDR3 is TGTGCCAGCAGCGCCACTAGCGGGATATACAATGAGCAGTTCTTC. It codes for CASSATSGIYNEQFF.